The 28 T cell receptor beta chains below were found in one sample sequenced in a study of cytomegalovirus exposure and HLA in healthy donors (dated by TCRdb to the late 2010s). The library was obtained by the immunoSEQ multiplex PCR assay. TCRdb took this table from immuneACCESS and kept in-frame rearrangements with V and J called. Such tables lack part of the clones; where checked against another copy, unresolved V genes explain under half of the gap, and the rest is unexplained. The sample table records about 120,000 clones; roughly nine tenths of these occur just once. In total, the top ten clones hold approximately 4.5% of the sample. The source material was PBMCs. These receptors all stem from a man between 18 and 29 years old in good health and CMV-seropositive.

The chain has TRBV7-2 and TRBJ1-2; D is perhaps TRBD1 (5 bases). The CDR3 covers 15 residues. The V gene lost 0 bases and the J gene lost 7 bases, with 15 bases spanning the gap. The germline V gene encodes CDR1 SGHTA and CDR2 FQGNSA. Here the CDR3 DNA reads TGTGCCAGCAGCTTAGCCGGGCCTGAGCAGGGTGGCTACACCTTC. Amino acids: CASSLAGPEQGGYTF. The variable domain in full, completed from reference TRBV7-2 and TRBJ1-2, reads GAGVSQSPSNKVTEKGKDVELRCDPISGHTALYWYRQSLGQGLEFLIYFQGNSAPDKSGLPSDRFSAERTGGSVSTLTIQRTQQEDSAVYLCASSLAGPEQGGYTFGSGTRLTVV.

The chain has TRBV6-5 and TRBJ1-1; D may be TRBD1 (5 bases). Germline assignment: CDR1 MNHEY and CDR2 SVGAGI. V was cut by 4 bases and J by 6 bases, with 15 bases left in between. The CDR3 consists of 14 residues. In nucleotides, the CDR3 is TGTGCCAGCAGTTCCAACCCACAGGTCTCTGAAGCTTTCTTT. The encoded protein is CASSSNPQVSEAFF.

This clone was seen just once. The chain links TRBV19 to TRBJ1-3; 11 bases agree with TRBD1. The CDR3 spans 15 residues. Germline loops: CDR1 LNHDA, CDR2 SQIVND (reference sequence). J lost 3 bases, V lost 10 bases, and 8 bases had no gene match. The CDR3 spells CATSDRGRSGNTIYF. The DNA of the CDR3 is TGTGCCACCTCGGACAGGGGGCGAAGTGGAAACACCATATATTTT.

The rearrangement joins TRBV5-4 to TRBJ1-5; D is unclear. The CDR3 totals 15 residues. V was cut by 0 bases and J by 2 bases, with 9 bases left in between. Germline lookup yields CDR1 SGHNT and CDR2 YYREEE (reference sequence). The CDR3 loop reads CASSLGGRGNQPQHF. The CDR3 DNA is TGTGCCAGCAGCTTGGGAGGAAGAGGCAATCAGCCCCAGCATTTT. Drawing the rest from reference TRBV5-4 and TRBJ1-5, the complete variable domain is ETGVTQSPTHLIKTRGQQVTLRCSSQSGHNTVSWYQQALGQGPQFIFQYYREEENGRGNFPPRFSGLQFPNYSSELNVNALELDDSALYLCASSLGGRGNQPQHFGDGTRLSIL.

The chain couples TRBV6-6 to TRBJ1-1; D may be TRBD1 (6 bases). The V end was cut by 11 bases, the J end by 5 bases, with 21 bases between. The germline V gene encodes CDR1 MNHNY and CDR2 SVGAGI (reference sequence). The CDR3 loop spans 14 amino acids. The CDR3 DNA is TGTGCCCACAGGGAAGGATTCGGGGGGACTGAAGCTTTCTTT. Translated: CAHREGFGGTEAFF.

The chain carries TRBV5-8 and TRBJ2-4, with 9 bases identical to TRBD1. The length of the CDR3 is 18 residues. Germline V gene lookup returns CDR1 SGHTS and CDR2 YDEGEE. With V trimmed by 4 bases and J by 3 bases, 14 bases remained unmatched. CDR3 residues: CASSPGTDRGGGKNIQYF. CDR3 DNA: TGTGCCAGCAGCCCCGGGACCGACAGGGGGGGAGGCAAAAACATTCAGTACTTC.

The rearrangement joins TRBV2 to TRBJ1-5, with D perhaps TRBD1 (6 bases). The CDR3 runs to 13 residues. Germline CDR1 reads SNHLY; CDR2 reads FYNNEI. V lost 9 bases and J 4 bases, leaving 13 bases between the germline ends. DNA for the CDR3: TGTGCCAGTACAGGGTTTCTAAATCAGCCCCAGCATTTT. It encodes CASTGFLNQPQHF.

The genes are TRBV7-9 and TRBJ2-3; 11 nucleotides line up with TRBD2. The length of the CDR3 is 15 residues. V shed 9 bases and J 2 bases; nucleotides not matched to a gene: 7. Germline lookup yields CDR1 SEHNR and CDR2 FQNEAQ (reference sequence). The CDR3 protein is CASRWGLADTDTQYF. Here the CDR3 DNA reads TGTGCCAGTAGGTGGGGACTAGCGGACACAGATACGCAGTATTTT.

The chain couples TRBV16 to TRBJ1-2; weak D call: TRBD1 (5 bases). The CDR3 totals 13 residues. The germline V gene encodes CDR1 KGHSY and CDR2 FQNENV. Trimming took 2 bases from V and 3 from J, leaving 7 bases between them. This CDR3 is CASSQTGDYGYTF. As DNA, the CDR3 is TGTGCCAGCAGCCAAACGGGGGACTATGGCTACACCTTC.

This clone was counted ten times or more. This chain connects TRBV5-1 to TRBJ2-7, with TRBD2 matching 7 bases. J gave up 0 bases and V 0 bases, and 3 bases lay outside the gene matches. The CDR3 consists of 15 residues. Germline V gene sequence: CDR1 SGHRS, CDR2 YFSETQ. In DNA form, the CDR3 reads TGCGCCAGCAGCTTGGTGGCTAGCGGCTCCTACGAGCAGTACTTC. This encodes CASSLVASGSYEQYF.

V is TRBV2 and J is TRBJ2-1; no clear D. V gave up 6 bases and J gave up 4 bases, with 4 bases separating them. Germline CDR1 SNHLY, CDR2 FYNNEI. CDR3 length equals 11 residues. The CDR3 region has the DNA TGTGCCAGCAGGGAGTACAATGAGCAGTTCTTC. It encodes CASREYNEQFF.

V usage is TRBV6-5 and J usage is TRBJ2-4, with D perhaps matching TRBD2 (5 bases). The CDR3 covers 13 residues. In germline, CDR1 is MNHEY, CDR2 SVGAGI. Trimming removed 7 bases from V and 5 bases from J, with 12 bases in between. CDR3 loop: CASKSPEENIQYF. CDR3 coding DNA: TGTGCCAGCAAGTCCCCGGAGGAAAACATTCAGTACTTC.

V usage is TRBV7-9 and J usage is TRBJ2-7; tentatively, D is TRBD1 (6 bases). V gave up 5 bases and J gave up 5 bases, with 13 bases separating them. The CDR3 has 13 amino acids. CDR1 SEHNR and CDR2 FQNEAQ come from the germline V gene (reference sequence). The CDR3, as DNA: TGTGCCAGCAGCACCGTGGGGGCCCACGAGCAGTACTTC. This gives the protein CASSTVGAHEQYF.

V usage is TRBV27 and J usage is TRBJ2-7; TRBD1 matches 8 bases. This CDR3 is 16 amino acids long. Germline CDR1 reads MNHEY; CDR2 reads SMNVEV (reference sequence). V shed 2 bases and J 1 base; nucleotides not matched to a gene: 7. CDR3 amino acids: CASSLLNQGASYEQYF. CDR3 sequence (DNA): TGTGCCAGCAGTTTACTTAACCAGGGGGCATCCTACGAGCAGTACTTC.

The genes are TRBV6-5 and TRBJ1-6; D gene ambiguous. Germline values: CDR1 MNHEY, CDR2 SVGAGI. The CDR3 totals 13 residues. The V end was cut by 5 bases, the J end by 12 bases, with 14 bases between. The CDR3 region is CASSRSPNQPLHF. The DNA for the CDR3 is TGTGCCAGCAGTCGTAGTCCTAACCAACCCCTCCACTTT.

In this sample, this clone turned up once. The J gene is TRBJ2-2, the V gene TRBV15, with TRBD1 matching 7 bases. Germline V gene sequence: CDR1 LNHNV, CDR2 YYDKDF (reference sequence). Trimming at V came to 8 bases and at J to 0 bases, leaving 9 bases not matched to a gene. CDR3 size: 16 residues. The CDR3 nucleotides read TGTGCCACCGGAACCTCCGGGACAGCGAACACCGGGGAGCTGTTTTTT. Residues: CATGTSGTANTGELFF.

The chain couples TRBV7-9 to TRBJ2-1; the D gene is possibly TRBD2 (5 bases). The CDR3 runs to 16 residues. V lost 4 bases to trimming and J lost 12 bases, with 25 bases between them. Germline loops: CDR1 SEHNR, CDR2 FQNEAQ (reference sequence). The CDR3 spells CASSSEGRQTVSGQFF. The CDR3 DNA reads as TGTGCCAGCAGCTCAGAGGGTCGGCAGACCGTCAGCGGGCAGTTCTTC.

This chain uses TRBV10-3 with TRBJ1-5; D unresolved. The CDR3 contains 16 residues. V was trimmed by 2 bases and J by 0 bases, leaving 11 bases between them. Germline CDR1 reads ENHRY; CDR2 reads SYGVKD. CDR3 amino acids: CAISEDGAYSNQPQHF. The CDR3 nucleotides read TGTGCCATCAGTGAGGACGGAGCTTATAGCAATCAGCCCCAGCATTTT.

J is TRBJ1-6 and V is TRBV5-1, with D perhaps matching TRBD1 (5 bases). V lost 4 bases and J 5 bases, leaving 16 bases between the germline ends. Per the germline V gene, CDR1 is SGHRS and CDR2 is YFSETQ. The length of the CDR3 is 16 residues. The CDR3 DNA follows: TGCGCCAGCAGCCCGACAGCGCTCTTAAATAATTCACCCCTCCACTTT. Its translation: CASSPTALLNNSPLHF.

This clone showed up just once. The CDR3 nucleotides are TGCGCCACCTCAAGGGGGGACAGGAACACCGGGGAGCTGTTTTTT. Encoded protein: CATSRGDRNTGELFF. The chain is built from TRBV5-1 and TRBJ2-2, with D tentatively TRBD1 (7 bases). Trimming removed 9 bases at V and 1 base at J, with 16 bases between. CDR1 and CDR2 (germline): SGHRS, YFSETQ. This CDR3 is built from 15 residues. Full variable domain (missing parts from reference TRBV5-1 and TRBJ2-2): KAGVTQTPRYLIKTRGQQVTLSCSPISGHRSVSWYQQTPGQGLQFLFEYFSETQRNKGNFPGRFSGRQFSNSRSEMNVSTLELGDSALYLCATSRGDRNTGELFFGEGSRLTVL.

The V call is TRBV25-1, the J call TRBJ1-5, with 7 bases fitting TRBD1. Germline lookup yields CDR1 MGHDK and CDR2 SYGVNS. With V trimmed by 6 bases and J by 0 bases, 8 bases remained unmatched. CDR3 size: 16 residues. The CDR3 sequence: CASRASGTVSNQPQHF. CDR3 nucleotide sequence: TGTGCCAGCAGGGCGTCCGGGACAGTTAGCAATCAGCCCCAGCATTTT.

The gene calls are TRBV4-2 and TRBJ2-3; 11 bases are a match to TRBD2. J was trimmed by 0 bases and V by 6 bases; bases with no gene match: 8. CDR1 is LGHNA and CDR2 is YNFKEQ in the germline V gene. CDR3 length: 17 amino acids. CDR3 region: CASSRTSGRRSTDTQYF. DNA of the CDR3: TGTGCCAGCAGTCGGACTAGCGGGCGTCGTAGCACAGATACGCAGTATTTT.

The V and J genes are TRBV2 and TRBJ1-4, with unresolved D. The V gene's germline CDR1 is SNHLY and CDR2 FYNNEI. V was pared by 8 bases and J by 4 bases, with 14 bases between. The CDR3 runs 14 residues. The CDR3 region has the DNA TGTGCCAGCGGGAGGGAGTCCGGTAATGAAAAACTGTTTTTT. This gives the protein CASGRESGNEKLFF.

The J gene is TRBJ2-3, the V gene TRBV11-3; D perhaps matches TRBD2 (5 bases). V lost 1 base and J lost 3, with 8 bases in between. The V gene's germline CDR1 is SGHNT and CDR2 YENEEA. The CDR3 covers 14 residues. In DNA, the CDR3 is TGTGCCAGCAGCTTAGGCGGCGGGACAGATACGCAGTATTTT. It specifies CASSLGGGTDTQYF.

The chain uses TRBV4-1 and TRBJ1-2; 9 bases agree with TRBD1. The CDR3 consists of 14 residues. Looked up from germline, CDR1 is MGHRA and CDR2 is YSYEKL. V lost 4 bases and J lost 8; bases outside the gene matches: 8. The CDR3 DNA is TGCGCCAGCAGCCTCACCGGGACAGGGACCGGCTACACCTTC. Encoded protein: CASSLTGTGTGYTF.

This rearrangement joins TRBV27 to TRBJ2-7, with TRBD1 matching over 10 bases. The CDR3 spans 16 residues. V was clipped by 0 bases and J by 6 bases; unmatched bases: 8. The germline V gene encodes CDR1 MNHEY and CDR2 SMNVEV (reference sequence). The CDR3 here is CASSLSSGTGVREQYF. The CDR3 DNA is TGTGCCAGCAGTTTATCGAGCGGGACAGGGGTCCGCGAGCAGTACTTC.

The gene calls are TRBV19 and TRBJ2-4, with D possibly being TRBD1 (5 bases). V gave up 1 base and J gave up 0 bases, with 10 bases separating them. This CDR3 has 16 residues. Germline CDR1 LNHDA, CDR2 SQIVND (reference sequence). The CDR3 region has the DNA TGTGCCAGTAGTATAGGATCAGGGCTAGCCAAAAACATTCAGTACTTC. It yields the protein CASSIGSGLAKNIQYF.

This chain joins TRBV2 and TRBJ1-5; 8 bases agree with TRBD1. The ends lost 4 bases at V and 7 bases at J; junction bases unmatched: 6. This CDR3 comprises 14 residues. CDR1 and CDR2 from the germline V gene are SNHLY and FYNNEI. For the CDR3, the DNA is TGTGCCAGCAGTGCCAGGACAGGGAGACAGCCCCAGCATTTT. It specifies CASSARTGRQPQHF.